This paragraph covers one T cell receptor beta chain sequence. Its antigen is not known. Produced via immunoSEQ multiplex PCR; TCRdb's table is partial and in-frame only. The sample contains about 120,000 clones, around 89% of which appear only once. Second-dose timings of about 4 or about 12 weeks were pooled. The entry originates in a study of T cell responses to AZD1222 COVID-19 vaccine. Whole-study findings and limits: The donor cohort was predominantly white British with a female majority, and clonal diversity may have been underestimated. Repertoires were obtained solely post-peak T cell response.

Per the germline V gene, CDR1 is GTSNPN and CDR2 is SVGIG (reference sequence). This CDR3 spans 11 amino acids. The germline V and J ends were trimmed by 3 bases and 3 bases, with 5 bases remaining between them. Here the sequenced sample was peripheral blood, taken 28 days after the second AZD1222 dose. This clonotype originated in an adult who received the AZD1222 COVID-19 vaccine. This chain links TRBV30 with TRBJ1-2; D gene unclear. CDR3 nucleotide sequence: TGTGCCTGGAGGGGCTACTATGGCTACACCTTC. Its translation is CAWRGYYGYTF.